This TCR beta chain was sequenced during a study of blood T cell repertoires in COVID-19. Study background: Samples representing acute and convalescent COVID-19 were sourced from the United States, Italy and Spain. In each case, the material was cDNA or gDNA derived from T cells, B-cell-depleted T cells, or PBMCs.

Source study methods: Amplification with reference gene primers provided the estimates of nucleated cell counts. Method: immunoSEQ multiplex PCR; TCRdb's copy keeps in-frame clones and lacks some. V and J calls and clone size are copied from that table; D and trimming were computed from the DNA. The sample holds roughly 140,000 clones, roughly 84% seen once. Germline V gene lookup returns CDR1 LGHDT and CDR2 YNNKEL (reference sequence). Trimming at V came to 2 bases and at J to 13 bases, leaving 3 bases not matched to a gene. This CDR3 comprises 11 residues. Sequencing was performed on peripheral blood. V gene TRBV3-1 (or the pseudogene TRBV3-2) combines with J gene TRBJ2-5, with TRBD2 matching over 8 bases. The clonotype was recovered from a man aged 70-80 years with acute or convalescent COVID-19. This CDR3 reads CASSQLSGTYF. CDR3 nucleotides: TGTGCCAGCAGCCAACTTAGCGGGACGTACTTC.